A selection of T cell receptor beta chains follows, all from one sample in a study of T-cell memory formation after mild COVID-19. From the 5' RACE reads, TCRdb called clonotypes with MiXCR, one entry per CDR3 protein. The sample shows around 510,000 distinct CDR3 sequences, less than 25% of them seen only once. The material sequenced was PBMCs or a T cell subset sorted from them (not recorded which). Receptors were obtained from an adult woman who had mild COVID-19 (a few samples of this study predate the infection). Cell type and time point are not known. The CDR3 runs from the conserved cysteine through the conserved F or W. Each record gives: D gene, V gene, clone size, J gene, CDR3 protein, CDR3 DNA. A D gene is named only where the DNA matches it firmly. Not every row has a clone size; where given, it reads once, few, many or a size class.

d_gene: NA; v_gene: TRBV5-1; abundance: NA; j_gene: TRBJ2-7; CDR3aa: CASSLVRFHSYEQYF; CDR3nt: TGCGCCAGCAGCTTAGTCCGTTTTCATTCCTACGAGCAGTACTTC
d_gene: NA; v_gene: TRBV11-2; abundance: NA; j_gene: TRBJ2-3; CDR3aa: CASSLVVAARTDTQYF; CDR3nt: TGTGCCAGCAGCTTAGTGGTAGCGGCGCGCACAGATACGCAGTATTTT
d_gene: NA; v_gene: TRBV27; abundance: NA; j_gene: TRBJ1-3; CDR3aa: CASSLTGTSSGNTIYF; CDR3nt: TGTGCCAGCAGTTTAACCGGGACTAGCTCTGGAAACACCATATATTTT
d_gene: NA; v_gene: TRBV27; abundance: few; j_gene: TRBJ1-2; CDR3aa: CASSRAGASYGYTF; CDR3nt: TGTGCCAGCTCACGGGCAGGGGCAAGCTATGGCTACACCTTC
d_gene: NA; v_gene: TRBV7-3; abundance: NA; j_gene: TRBJ1-6; CDR3aa: CASSLAGDSPLHF; CDR3nt: TGTGCCAGCAGCCTGGCGGGAGATTCACCCCTCCACTTT
d_gene: NA; v_gene: TRBV20-1; abundance: few; j_gene: TRBJ1-1; CDR3aa: CSAKDGSMNTEAFF; CDR3nt: TGCAGTGCAAAGGACGGCTCCATGAACACTGAAGCTTTCTTT
d_gene: NA; v_gene: TRBV7-9; abundance: NA; j_gene: TRBJ1-4; CDR3aa: CASSLVADNEKLFF; CDR3nt: TGTGCCAGCAGCTTAGTGGCAGACAATGAAAAACTGTTTTTT
d_gene: NA; v_gene: TRBV14; abundance: few; j_gene: TRBJ2-5; CDR3aa: CASSDGQLETQYF; CDR3nt: TGTGCCAGCAGCGACGGACAGCTGGAGACCCAGTACTTC
d_gene: TRBD1; v_gene: TRBV18; abundance: NA; j_gene: TRBJ2-5; CDR3aa: CASSPFDRGREETQYF; CDR3nt: TGTGCCAGCTCACCATTTGACAGGGGAAGGGAGGAGACCCAGTACTTC
d_gene: NA; v_gene: TRBV11-3; abundance: once; j_gene: TRBJ2-7; CDR3aa: CASSLDFQNYEQYF; CDR3nt: TGTGCCAGCAGCTTAGATTTCCAGAACTACGAGCAGTACTTC
d_gene: TRBD1; v_gene: TRBV24-1; abundance: few; j_gene: TRBJ1-5; CDR3aa: CATSDGGRQGANQPQHF; CDR3nt: TGTGCCACCAGTGATGGAGGGAGACAGGGGGCGAATCAGCCCCAGCATTTT
d_gene: NA; v_gene: TRBV12-3/TRBV12-4; abundance: few; j_gene: TRBJ1-1; CDR3aa: CASSFSRAGAFF; CDR3nt: TGTGCCAGCAGTTTCAGCCGCGCTGGGGCTTTCTTT
d_gene: TRBD1; v_gene: TRBV20-1; abundance: NA; j_gene: TRBJ1-2; CDR3aa: CSAWDRGTYGYTF; CDR3nt: TGCAGTGCTTGGGACAGGGGAACCTATGGCTACACCTTC
d_gene: NA; v_gene: TRBV5-1; abundance: NA; j_gene: TRBJ1-1; CDR3aa: CASSWVRGKGTEAFF; CDR3nt: TGCGCCAGCAGCTGGGTCAGAGGGAAGGGAACTGAAGCTTTCTTT
d_gene: NA; v_gene: TRBV20-1; abundance: NA; j_gene: TRBJ1-5; CDR3aa: CSATGTILPPQHF; CDR3nt: TGCAGTGCTACCGGGACCATCCTCCCGCCCCAGCATTTT
d_gene: NA; v_gene: TRBV5-6; abundance: NA; j_gene: TRBJ2-7; CDR3aa: CASSLVERPYEQYF; CDR3nt: TGTGCCAGCAGCTTGGTTGAGAGGCCCTACGAGCAGTACTTC
d_gene: NA; v_gene: TRBV3-1; abundance: NA; j_gene: TRBJ1-1; CDR3aa: CASSQEMSGPEAFF; CDR3nt: TGTGCCAGCAGCCAAGAGATGTCGGGCCCTGAAGCTTTCTTT
d_gene: TRBD1; v_gene: TRBV20-1; abundance: NA; j_gene: TRBJ1-3; CDR3aa: CSARIQGVPGNTIYF; CDR3nt: TGCAGTGCTAGAATACAGGGGGTCCCGGGAAACACCATATATTTT
d_gene: NA; v_gene: TRBV11-1; abundance: NA; j_gene: TRBJ1-6; CDR3aa: CASSLVPGINSPLHF; CDR3nt: TGTGCCAGCAGCTTAGTCCCGGGGATCAATTCACCCCTCCACTTT
d_gene: TRBD2; v_gene: TRBV6-5; abundance: NA; j_gene: TRBJ2-1; CDR3aa: CASKDKRGGLGEQFF; CDR3nt: TGTGCCAGCAAGGACAAGCGGGGGGGCTTAGGTGAGCAGTTCTTC
d_gene: NA; v_gene: TRBV7-6; abundance: NA; j_gene: TRBJ2-1; CDR3aa: CASSFTSRHEQFF; CDR3nt: TGTGCCAGCAGCTTTACTAGCCGCCATGAGCAGTTCTTC
d_gene: TRBD1; v_gene: TRBV20-1; abundance: few; j_gene: TRBJ2-7; CDR3aa: CSAKGQGTYEQYF; CDR3nt: TGCAGTGCTAAGGGACAGGGGACCTACGAGCAGTACTTC
d_gene: NA; v_gene: TRBV6-1; abundance: few; j_gene: TRBJ1-1; CDR3aa: CASKTAEAFF; CDR3nt: TGTGCCAGCAAGACAGCTGAAGCTTTCTTT
d_gene: TRBD1; v_gene: TRBV5-1; abundance: few; j_gene: TRBJ1-1; CDR3aa: CASSLEGARGTEAFF; CDR3nt: TGCGCCAGCAGCTTGGAGGGGGCCAGGGGGACTGAAGCTTTCTTT
d_gene: TRBD1; v_gene: TRBV18; abundance: once; j_gene: TRBJ2-7; CDR3aa: CASSHGQVHEQYF; CDR3nt: TGTGCCAGCTCACACGGACAGGTCCACGAGCAGTACTTC
d_gene: TRBD1; v_gene: TRBV29-1; abundance: NA; j_gene: TRBJ2-3; CDR3aa: CSARQGARDTQYF; CDR3nt: TGCAGCGCCAGACAGGGGGCAAGAGATACGCAGTATTTT
d_gene: NA; v_gene: TRBV9; abundance: NA; j_gene: TRBJ2-5; CDR3aa: CASSPGVGRIETQYF; CDR3nt: TGTGCCAGCAGCCCAGGGGTTGGCAGGATCGAGACCCAGTACTTC
d_gene: NA; v_gene: TRBV30; abundance: once; j_gene: TRBJ1-2; CDR3aa: CAWSYSGTLDYGGYTF; CDR3nt: TGTGCCTGGAGTTACTCCGGGACACTGGATTATGGTGGCTACACCTTC
d_gene: TRBD1; v_gene: TRBV19; abundance: NA; j_gene: TRBJ2-6; CDR3aa: CASSTGTVFSGANVLTF; CDR3nt: TGTGCCAGTAGCACCGGGACAGTCTTCTCTGGGGCCAACGTCCTGACTTTC
d_gene: TRBD2; v_gene: TRBV13; abundance: few; j_gene: TRBJ2-1; CDR3aa: CASSLGRLAGGANEQFF; CDR3nt: TGTGCCAGCAGCTTAGGGCGGTTAGCGGGAGGTGCAAATGAGCAGTTCTTC
d_gene: NA; v_gene: TRBV5-1; abundance: few; j_gene: TRBJ2-6; CDR3aa: CASSWSGGANVLTF; CDR3nt: TGCGCCAGCAGCTGGAGCGGTGGGGCCAACGTCCTGACTTTC
d_gene: NA; v_gene: TRBV11-2; abundance: few; j_gene: TRBJ2-2; CDR3aa: CASSSLELFF; CDR3nt: TGTGCCAGCAGCTCACTGGAGCTGTTTTTT
d_gene: TRBD1; v_gene: TRBV10-3; abundance: few; j_gene: TRBJ1-5; CDR3aa: CATSTGDVRQPQHF; CDR3nt: TGTGCCACCTCGACAGGGGACGTTCGCCAGCCCCAGCATTTT
d_gene: TRBD2; v_gene: TRBV10-3; abundance: few; j_gene: TRBJ2-1; CDR3aa: CAISASGAGDNEQFF; CDR3nt: TGTGCCATCAGCGCAAGCGGGGCGGGTGACAATGAGCAGTTCTTC